This T cell receptor beta chain was found in a study of vaccination and CD4 T cells after COVID-19. Treatment: approximately nine-day PBMC culture with coronavirus spike peptide pools or control peptides (ViraFEST assay). The CDR3 totals 20 residues. J was trimmed by 0 bases and V by 1 base; bases with no gene match: 15. Germline V gives CDR1 SEHNR, CDR2 FQNEAQ (reference sequence). As regards this clonotype: The antigen is undetermined.

The Oncomine TCR Beta short-read assay was what sequenced the DNA obtained from cultured CD4+ T cells. One entry per CDR3 protein, called by TCRdb with MiXCR from the PCR reads. The sample contains under 15,000 distinct CDR3 sequences, around 50% of which appear only once. The origin of this receptor is a human donor who had recovered from COVID-19. The material sequenced was CD4+ T cells from blood, cultured in vitro. The rearrangement uses TRBV7-9 and TRBJ1-2, with TRBD1 identical over 9 bases. The CDR3 reads CASSLVLKQGANSANYGYTF. The CDR3 DNA is TGTGCCAGCAGCTTAGTATTAAAACAGGGGGCGAATTCGGCTAACTATGGCTACACCTTC.